The 20 T cell receptor beta chains listed next were all sequenced from one sample in a study of CD8 T cells in ankylosing spondylitis. No antigens are known for them. Study-level findings and limits: Ankylosing spondylitis blood appeared to carry a characteristic TCR beta motif of roughly 8 highly homologous variants.

TCRdb re-analysed the 5' RACE reads in MiXCR, keeping a single row per CDR3 protein. Here the sample spans 650,000 to 800,000 distinct CDR3 sequences, about 20% being singletons. Sequenced material: blood, either unsorted or a sorted T cell fraction (not recorded which). The receptors stem from a male donor with ankylosing spondylitis.

This clonotype has more than one count but fewer than ten. This rearrangement joins TRBV12-3 or TRBV12-4 to TRBJ2-7; 9 nucleotides line up with TRBD2. This CDR3 has 13 amino acids. The ends lost 6 bases at V and 2 bases at J; junction bases unmatched: 2. CDR3 protein: CASRASGAYEQYF. Here the CDR3 DNA reads TGTGCCAGCAGGGCTAGCGGGGCCTACGAGCAGTACTTC.

The chain joins TRBV27 to TRBJ2-2; TRBD2 matches at 9 bases. The CDR3 runs 14 residues. Losses at the gene ends were 4 bases for V and 6 bases for J; bases not matched to a gene: 3. Looked up from germline, CDR1 is MNHEY and CDR2 is SMNVEV (reference sequence). The CDR3 loop reads CASSWAGGAGELFF. In DNA, the CDR3 is TGTGCCAGCAGTTGGGCGGGGGGGGCCGGGGAGCTGTTTTTT.

This clonotype was detected a few times. The chain recombines TRBV6-1 with TRBJ1-6; D not certain. Germline assignment: CDR1 MNHNS and CDR2 SASEGT. CDR3 length: 16 amino acids. Trimming removed 6 bases from V and 8 bases from J, with 20 bases in between. In nucleotides, the CDR3 is TGTGCCAGCAGCTCCGACGGGGTGGGGTCGGATTCACCCCTCCACTTT. This sequence encodes CASSSDGVGSDSPLHF.

There are a few counts of this clonotype. This chain joins TRBV12-3 or TRBV12-4 and TRBJ2-1; 7 bases match TRBD2. The CDR3 has 12 amino acids. V shed 8 bases, J shed 8 bases, and the junction held 6 bases outside the gene matches. The CDR3 loop reads CASRGRGHEQFF. The CDR3 DNA reads TGTGCCAGCCGAGGGAGGGGCCATGAGCAGTTCTTC.

This clonotype came up a few times. This CDR3 reads CASSAGTGGLLETQYF. CDR3 coding DNA: TGTGCCAGCAGCGCAGGGACAGGCGGCCTTTTGGAGACCCAGTACTTC. V gene TRBV9 combines with J gene TRBJ2-5, with 8 bases that match TRBD1. CDR1 is SGDLS, CDR2 YYNGEE, per germline. The CDR3 has 16 residues. V dropped 3 bases and J dropped 5; count of bases not matched to a gene: 12.

This clonotype has a count of ten or more. The chain links TRBV20-1 to TRBJ2-1; 8 nucleotides line up with TRBD2. The V gene end was trimmed by 3 bases and the J gene end by 6 bases; junction bases not matched to a gene: 4. The germline V gene has CDR1 DFQATT and CDR2 SNEGSKA (reference sequence). The CDR3 consists of 13 residues. The CDR3 sequence is CSARNGRANEQFF. The DNA of the CDR3 is TGCAGTGCTAGGAACGGGAGGGCCAATGAGCAGTTCTTC.

The rearrangement joins TRBV20-1 to TRBJ2-7; no firm D call. In germline, CDR1 is DFQATT, CDR2 SNEGSKA (reference sequence). The CDR3 length is 12 residues. The V gene lost 1 base and the J gene lost 5 bases, with 9 bases spanning the gap. The CDR3 DNA follows: TGCAGTGCTAGAGTTGATACCCACGAGCAGTACTTC. This codes for CSARVDTHEQYF.

This chain uses TRBV27 with TRBJ2-1; possibly TRBD1 or TRBD2 for D (6 bases each). The germline gives CDR1 MNHEY, CDR2 SMNVEV (reference sequence). CDR3 size: 15 residues. Trimming removed 4 bases from V and 10 bases from J, with 20 bases in between. CDR3 nucleotides: TGTGCCAGCAGTTCTCGCAGGGGAGGACCTTTGGAGCAGTTCTTC. Its translation is CASSSRRGGPLEQFF.

This clonotype was observed a few times. The V and J genes are TRBV12-3 or TRBV12-4 and TRBJ2-3, with 8 bases identical to TRBD2. The V segment lost 2 bases and the J segment 2 bases; nucleotides outside the gene matches: 3. CDR3 length: 15 amino acids. The CDR3 DNA follows: TGTGCCAGCAGTTTACACGGGAGGGCCACAGATACGCAGTATTTT. It is translated as CASSLHGRATDTQYF.

The chain joins TRBV12-3 or TRBV12-4 to TRBJ2-1, with TRBD2 matching 9 bases. The CDR3 has 15 amino acids. V dropped 7 bases and J dropped 3; count of bases not matched to a gene: 7. CDR3 in amino acids: CASTSLAGDYNEQFF. The DNA of the CDR3 is TGTGCCAGCACTTCTTTAGCGGGAGACTACAATGAGCAGTTCTTC.

This clonotype showed up just a few times. The rearrangement links TRBV20-1 to TRBJ2-1; possibly TRBD1 for D (6 bases). The germline V gene encodes CDR1 DFQATT and CDR2 SNEGSKA (reference sequence). V gave up 6 bases and J gave up 7 bases, with 19 bases separating them. The CDR3 runs 14 residues. The DNA of the CDR3 is TGCAGTGCCTCAACAGGGAGTTTAGTGAATGAGCAGTTCTTC. The encoded protein is CSASTGSLVNEQFF.

This clonotype occurred a few times. The V and J genes are TRBV28 and TRBJ2-3; the D is unclear. The germline gives CDR1 MDHEN, CDR2 SYDVKM. V lost 3 bases, J lost 0 bases, and 10 bases lay in between. The CDR3 contains 15 residues. The CDR3 is CASSFQVTSTDTQYF. The DNA of the CDR3 is TGTGCCAGCAGTTTCCAGGTCACTAGCACAGATACGCAGTATTTT.

The V and J genes are TRBV20-1 and TRBJ2-4; 11 nucleotides agree with TRBD2. Trimming removed 0 bases from V and 8 bases from J; junction bases left unmatched: 3. Germline loops: CDR1 DFQATT, CDR2 SNEGSKA (reference sequence). The CDR3 is 14 residues long. The chain's CDR3 is CSARELAGVYIQYF. CDR3 nucleotide sequence: TGCAGTGCTAGAGAACTAGCGGGAGTCTACATTCAGTACTTC.

CDR3 coding DNA: TGTGCCAGCAGCTTGGGCCGCCAGGCCGGCACTGAAGCTTTCTTT. Its translation is CASSLGRQAGTEAFF. The chain has TRBV7-9 and TRBJ1-1; no reliable D call. Per germline, CDR1 SEHNR and CDR2 FQNEAQ (reference sequence). V was clipped by 3 bases and J by 4 bases, with 15 bases between them. The CDR3 covers 15 residues.

This clonotype was seen more than once but under ten times. The chain uses TRBV12-3 or TRBV12-4 and TRBJ2-1; D is perhaps TRBD2 (6 bases). With 2 bases removed from V and 2 bases from J, the gap between germline ends came to 10 bases. CDR3 size: 15 residues. The CDR3 bases are TGTGCCAGCAGTTTAAGGGAGGCCACCTACAATGAGCAGTTCTTC. It translates to CASSLREATYNEQFF.

The V and J genes are TRBV28 and TRBJ1-6; D is perhaps TRBD1 (5 bases). From germline, CDR1 is MDHEN and CDR2 SYDVKM. V was pared by 7 bases and J by 3 bases, with 10 bases between. The CDR3 totals 14 residues. Here the CDR3 reads CASKGQVYNSPLHF. CDR3 nucleotides: TGTGCCAGCAAGGGGCAGGTCTATAATTCACCCCTCCACTTT.

The table lists this clonotype with a few counts. The chain has TRBV6-5 and TRBJ2-4; D is possibly TRBD1 or TRBD2 (5 bases each). Deletions cut 5 bases from V and 0 bases from J, with 11 bases between. Germline CDR1 and CDR2: MNHEY and SVGAGI. The CDR3 runs to 15 residues. The CDR3 loop reads CASSNRTLAKNIQYF. The CDR3 DNA reads as TGTGCCAGCAGTAACAGGACTTTAGCCAAAAACATTCAGTACTTC.

The rearrangement joins TRBV4-2 to TRBJ1-2, with D tentatively TRBD1 (5 bases). CDR1 LGHNA and CDR2 YNFKEQ come from the germline V gene. The CDR3 extends over 16 amino acids. Trimming took 3 bases from V and 3 from J, leaving 17 bases between them. The CDR3, as DNA: TGTGCCAGCAGCCACGACCGCTCCGGGACCGACTATGGCTACACCTTC. Translation: CASSHDRSGTDYGYTF.

The V and J genes are TRBV29-1 and TRBJ1-1; D remains unclear. The V end lost 1 base, the J end lost 0 bases, and 9 bases lay between the germline ends. The CDR3 has 14 residues. The V gene's germline CDR1 is SQVTM and CDR2 ANQGSEA. CDR3 sequence reads: CSVEVFGMNTEAFF. CDR3 sequence (DNA): TGCAGCGTTGAAGTATTTGGGATGAACACTGAAGCTTTCTTT.

This clonotype was recorded many times. CDR3 sequence (DNA): TGTGCCAGCAGTTTTCTTCGGACATCTTACAATGAGCAGTTCTTC. Translating it yields CASSFLRTSYNEQFF. This chain links TRBV6-5 with TRBJ2-1; D is possibly TRBD1 (5 bases). The germline CDR1 and CDR2 sequences are MNHEY and SVGAGI. The CDR3 is 15 amino acids. The V end was cut by 4 bases, the J end by 4 bases, with 14 bases between.